The 27 T cell receptor beta chains below were found in one sample sequenced in a study of blood T cell repertoires in COVID-19. This table comes from immunoSEQ multiplex PCR, and its TCRdb copy is limited to in-frame clones, with some not included. The repertoire holds 150,000 to 200,000 clones, with approximately 79% as singletons. The sequenced sample was PBMCs or T cells enriched from blood (not recorded which). The receptors come from an older woman with acute COVID-19.

V usage is TRBV6-4 and J usage is TRBJ2-3; 14 nucleotides agree with TRBD2. V shed 6 bases and J 5 bases; nucleotides not matched to a gene: 4. The CDR3 has 15 amino acids. Germline V gives CDR1 MRHNA, CDR2 SNTAGT. The chain's CDR3 is CASRRLAGGVDTQYF. The CDR3 DNA is TGTGCCAGCAGACGACTAGCGGGAGGGGTAGATACGCAGTATTTT.

The rearrangement links TRBV6-5 to TRBJ1-3; TRBD1 matches 7 bases. This CDR3 spans 16 amino acids. V shed 1 base, J shed 4 bases, and the junction held 7 bases outside the gene matches. Germline CDR1 is MNHEY and CDR2 is SVGAGI. The CDR3 spells CASSYFEGAEGNTIYF. Here the CDR3 DNA reads TGTGCCAGCAGTTACTTCGAGGGGGCAGAAGGAAACACCATATATTTT.

This clone was found once. The chain couples TRBV28 to TRBJ2-5; D is possibly TRBD2 (6 bases). V lost 11 bases to trimming and J lost 4 bases, with 11 bases between them. Germline CDR1 is MDHEN and CDR2 is SYDVKM. This CDR3 is built from 11 residues. The DNA of the CDR3 is TGTGCCCGACGGAGGGGAGAGACCCAGTACTTC. Residues: CARRRGETQYF. Filled out from reference TRBV28 and TRBJ2-5, the complete variable domain reads DVKVTQSSRYLVKRTGEKVFLECVQDMDHENMFWYRQDPGLGLRLIYFSYDVKMKEKGDIPEGYSVSREKKERFSLILESASTNQTSMYLCARRRGETQYFGPGTRLLVL.

The chain combines TRBV14 with TRBJ2-3; D might be TRBD2 (5 bases). CDR1 and CDR2 from the germline V gene are SGHDN and FVKESK. Trimming took 2 bases from V and 3 from J, leaving 15 bases between them. This CDR3 contains 16 residues. CDR3 region: CASSQFSSGRTDTQYF. In DNA form, the CDR3 reads TGTGCCAGCAGCCAATTCTCTTCGGGAAGGACAGATACGCAGTATTTT. Looking up the rest from reference TRBV14 and TRBJ2-3 gives the full variable domain: EAGVTQFPSHSVIEKGQTVTLRCDPISGHDNLYWYRRVMGKEIKFLLHFVKESKQDESGMPNNRFLAERTGGTYSTLKVQPAELEDSGVYFCASSQFSSGRTDTQYFGPGTRLTVL.

The CDR3 region is CAIGAQAYEQYF. The CDR3 bases are TGTGCCATCGGAGCGCAAGCCTACGAGCAGTACTTC. The V gene is TRBV10-3, the J gene TRBJ2-7; unclear D gene. This CDR3 spans 12 amino acids. V dropped 8 bases and J dropped 2 bases, with 10 bases sitting between them. Germline CDR1 reads ENHRY; CDR2 reads SYGVKD.

J is TRBJ2-2 and V is TRBV5-5; a weak D match, TRBD1 (5 bases). The germline V gene has CDR1 SGHKS and CDR2 YYEKEE (reference sequence). Trimming shortened V by 6 bases and J by 3 bases, and 9 bases separated the two germline ends. CDR3 length: 13 amino acids. CDR3 sequence: CASTVQDTGELFF. For the CDR3, the DNA is TGTGCCAGCACAGTACAGGACACCGGGGAGCTGTTTTTT. The full variable domain, its missing parts supplied by reference TRBV5-5 and TRBJ2-2, is DAGVTQSPTHLIKTRGQQVTLRCSPISGHKSVSWYQQVLGQGPQFIFQYYEKEERGRGNFPDRFSARQFPNYSSELNVNALLLGDSALYLCASTVQDTGELFFGEGSRLTVL.

As DNA, the CDR3 is TGTGCCAGCTCGTCAGGGTTGGACACTGAAGCTTTCTTT. This translates into CASSSGLDTEAFF. This chain joins TRBV18 and TRBJ1-1; D possibly corresponds to TRBD1 (5 bases). This CDR3 has 13 amino acids. CDR1 is KGHSH, CDR2 LQKENI, per germline. Between the trimmed V and J ends, which lost 6 bases and 3 bases, there was a span of 11 bases.

This CDR3 reads CASSQDAGHSDRAQYF. CDR3 DNA: TGCGCCAGCAGCCAAGATGCGGGCCATAGCGATCGGGCGCAGTATTTT. V usage is TRBV4-1 and J usage is TRBJ2-3; D possibly corresponds to TRBD2 (5 bases). Germline V gene sequence: CDR1 MGHRA, CDR2 YSYEKL. V was clipped by 0 bases and J by 10 bases, with 20 bases between them. CDR3 length equals 16 residues.

The gene calls are TRBV4-3 and TRBJ2-2; TRBD2 matches 12 bases. This CDR3 spans 18 amino acids. V dropped 2 bases and J dropped 3; count of bases not matched to a gene: 7. CDR1 and CDR2 (germline): LGHNA, YSLEER. DNA of the CDR3: TGCGCCAGCAGCCAAAATGGACTAGCGGGGAAGTACACCGGGGAGCTGTTTTTT. It specifies CASSQNGLAGKYTGELFF.

The gene calls are TRBV2 and TRBJ2-5; tentative D call: TRBD1 (5 bases). V shed 5 bases and J shed 5 bases, with 12 bases lying between them. CDR3 length: 13 amino acids. The germline gives CDR1 SNHLY, CDR2 FYNNEI. CDR3 DNA sequence: TGTGCCAGCAGTTGGGCTCACAGGGAGACCCAGTACTTC. This codes for CASSWAHRETQYF.

The rearrangement links TRBV7-6 to TRBJ1-3, with no clear D. There are 15 residues in the CDR3. The ends were cut back, 1 base at V and 4 bases at J, with 11 bases in the middle. CDR1 is SGHVS, CDR2 FNYEAQ, per germline. The DNA of the CDR3 is TGTGCCAGCAGCTTAGGAGGTTCGTCCGGAAACACCATATATTTT. This sequence encodes CASSLGGSSGNTIYF.

The V and J genes are TRBV6-6 and TRBJ1-1; a weak D match, TRBD1 (6 bases). CDR1 is MNHNY and CDR2 is SVGAGI in the germline V gene (reference sequence). The CDR3 length is 12 residues. The ends were cut back, 5 bases at V and 11 bases at J, with 15 bases in the middle. The CDR3 loop reads CASSRQQGSAFF. In nucleotides, the CDR3 is TGTGCCAGCAGTCGCCAACAGGGATCGGCTTTCTTT.

The chain carries TRBV27 and TRBJ1-2; D gene unclear. The CDR3 is 13 residues long. The germline V and J ends were trimmed by 4 bases and 0 bases, with 6 bases remaining between them. Germline V gives CDR1 MNHEY, CDR2 SMNVEV (reference sequence). CDR3 coding DNA: TGTGCCAGCAGTTCCCGGGCTAACTATGGCTACACCTTC. Translation: CASSSRANYGYTF.

The rearrangement joins TRBV13 to TRBJ2-3; 9 nucleotides align to TRBD2. Germline CDR1 and CDR2: PRHDT and FYEKMQ (reference sequence). This CDR3 is built from 16 residues. The ends lost 3 bases at V and 4 bases at J; junction bases unmatched: 8. The CDR3 bases are TGTGCCAGCAGCTTCTCGGCGGGGGGGAGAGCAGATACGCAGTATTTT. Its translation: CASSFSAGGRADTQYF.

The genes are TRBV7-2 and TRBJ2-7; 7 bases agree with TRBD1. CDR3 length equals 14 residues. Germline V lookup: CDR1 SGHTA, CDR2 FQGNSA. The V gene end was trimmed by 4 bases and the J gene end by 4 bases; junction bases not matched to a gene: 7. The CDR3 DNA follows: TGTGCCAGCAGCTCCCTGGACAGGATATACGAGCAGTACTTC. It specifies CASSSLDRIYEQYF.

This chain connects TRBV19 to TRBJ1-3, with unresolved D. The CDR3 loop spans 15 amino acids. Trimming removed 7 bases from V and 3 bases from J, with 16 bases in between. Germline lookup yields CDR1 LNHDA and CDR2 SQIVND (reference sequence). The DNA of the CDR3 is TGTGCCAGTATGCTGGGAGTTGGGAGTGGAAACACCATATATTTT. It encodes CASMLGVGSGNTIYF.

This rearrangement joins TRBV12-3 or TRBV12-4 to TRBJ2-5; D is perhaps TRBD2 (6 bases). The CDR3 is 13 amino acids. The ends were cut back, 7 bases at V and 7 bases at J, with 16 bases in the middle. The chain's CDR3 is CASILGGTRTQYF. CDR3 sequence (DNA): TGTGCCAGCATCCTGGGGGGTACTAGGACCCAGTACTTC.

The chain couples TRBV6-5 to TRBJ1-2; 8 nucleotides align to TRBD1. The CDR3 sequence is 14 residues long. From germline, CDR1 is MNHEY and CDR2 SVGAGI. After removal of 7 bases from V and 2 bases from J, the junction contained 6 bases not matched to a gene. CDR3 sequence reads: CASTRTGGNYGYTF. CDR3 in DNA: TGTGCCAGCACCAGAACAGGGGGAAACTATGGCTACACCTTC.

The chain combines TRBV19 with TRBJ2-2; D gene unclear. The CDR3 extends over 11 amino acids. V lost 3 bases to trimming and J lost 7 bases, with 3 bases between them. CDR1 and CDR2 (germline): LNHDA, SQIVND (reference sequence). CDR3 bases: TGTGCCAGTAGTATGTACGGGGAGCTGTTTTTT. Protein sequence: CASSMYGELFF.

This clone occurred once. The chain links TRBV6-2 or TRBV6-3 to TRBJ2-3; 9 bases align to TRBD2. V lost 5 bases and J lost 6; bases outside the gene matches: 12. Per the germline V gene, CDR1 is MNHEY and CDR2 is SVGEGT. CDR3 length: 16 amino acids. The CDR3 loop reads CASSKVAGAAADTQYF. CDR3 DNA sequence: TGTGCCAGCAGTAAAGTAGCGGGGGCCGCGGCGGATACGCAGTATTTT.

The chain combines TRBV30 with TRBJ1-5, with 7 bases identical to TRBD1. This CDR3 comprises 14 residues. The V gene end was trimmed by 1 base and the J gene end by 5 bases; junction bases not matched to a gene: 5. Looked up from germline, CDR1 is GTSNPN and CDR2 is SVGIG (reference sequence). The CDR3 protein is CAWSEGQQDQPQHF. DNA of the CDR3: TGTGCCTGGAGTGAGGGACAGCAGGATCAGCCCCAGCATTTT.

This chain joins TRBV28 and TRBJ1-4, with 8 positions matching TRBD1. Germline assignment: CDR1 MDHEN and CDR2 SYDVKM. CDR3 length equals 15 residues. V trimming: 5 bases; J trimming: 8 bases; junction bases outside the gene matches: 10. CDR3 sequence reads: CASSLPGTGGEKLFF. CDR3 in DNA: TGTGCCAGCAGTCTGCCCGGGACAGGCGGCGAAAAACTGTTTTTT. Looking up the rest from reference TRBV28 and TRBJ1-4 gives the full variable domain: DVKVTQSSRYLVKRTGEKVFLECVQDMDHENMFWYRQDPGLGLRLIYFSYDVKMKEKGDIPEGYSVSREKKERFSLILESASTNQTSMYLCASSLPGTGGEKLFFGSGTQLSVL.

This sequence joins TRBV4-3 and TRBJ2-3, with TRBD2 matching over 10 bases. The CDR3 covers 16 residues. Trimming took 1 base from V and 3 from J; bases not matched to a gene: 4. Germline CDR1 LGHNA, CDR2 YSLEER. The CDR3 sequence is CASSQVAAGGTDTQYF. CDR3 coding DNA: TGCGCCAGCAGCCAAGTTGCAGCGGGGGGGACAGATACGCAGTATTTT.

This clone was seen a handful of times. The rearrangement uses TRBV4-3 and TRBJ1-2; D is uncertain. V lost 0 bases and J lost 6, with 11 bases in between. Germline values: CDR1 LGHNA, CDR2 YSLEER. The CDR3 consists of 14 residues. CDR3 in DNA: TGCGCCAGCAGCCAAGATATGGATACTAATGGCTACACCTTC. It translates to CASSQDMDTNGYTF.

The CDR3 nucleotides are TGTGCCAGCAGCCCCCAACCCGGGACAGGAATCGGAAACACCATATATTTT. It codes for CASSPQPGTGIGNTIYF. The rearrangement links TRBV4-2 to TRBJ1-3; TRBD1 aligns across 8 bases. V trimming: 4 bases; J trimming: 4 bases; junction bases outside the gene matches: 12. Germline V CDR1 and CDR2: LGHNA, YNFKEQ. The length of the CDR3 is 17 residues.

The V call is TRBV18, the J call TRBJ1-5; possibly TRBD1 for D (5 bases). Trimming pared 4 bases from V and 7 bases from J, leaving 20 bases between. Germline V lookup: CDR1 KGHSH, CDR2 LQKENI. CDR3 size: 16 residues. The CDR3 DNA is TGTGCCAGCTCACGCGGGACTCAAAATGGCGGACAGCCCCAGCATTTT. Its protein product is CASSRGTQNGGQPQHF. The variable domain in full, with the rest retrieved from reference TRBV18 and TRBJ1-5, is NAGVMQNPRHLVRRRGQEARLRCSPMKGHSHVYWYRQLPEEGLKFMVYLQKENIIDESGMPKERFSAEFPKEGPSILRIQQVVRGDSAAYFCASSRGTQNGGQPQHFGDGTRLSIL.

This clone was detected only a few times. The rearrangement uses TRBV7-2 and TRBJ1-2; 9 bases are shared with TRBD1. The germline CDR1 and CDR2 sequences are SGHTA and FQGNSA. The V and J ends lost 4 bases and 7 bases, in that order; junction bases with no gene match: 7. CDR3 length: 14 residues. The CDR3 region is CASSSWDRVGGYTF. The CDR3 DNA reads as TGTGCCAGCAGCTCATGGGACAGGGTCGGTGGCTACACCTTC. Full variable domain (missing parts from reference TRBV7-2 and TRBJ1-2): GAGVSQSPSNKVTEKGKDVELRCDPISGHTALYWYRQSLGQGLEFLIYFQGNSAPDKSGLPSDRFSAERTGGSVSTLTIQRTQQEDSAVYLCASSSWDRVGGYTFGSGTRLTVV.